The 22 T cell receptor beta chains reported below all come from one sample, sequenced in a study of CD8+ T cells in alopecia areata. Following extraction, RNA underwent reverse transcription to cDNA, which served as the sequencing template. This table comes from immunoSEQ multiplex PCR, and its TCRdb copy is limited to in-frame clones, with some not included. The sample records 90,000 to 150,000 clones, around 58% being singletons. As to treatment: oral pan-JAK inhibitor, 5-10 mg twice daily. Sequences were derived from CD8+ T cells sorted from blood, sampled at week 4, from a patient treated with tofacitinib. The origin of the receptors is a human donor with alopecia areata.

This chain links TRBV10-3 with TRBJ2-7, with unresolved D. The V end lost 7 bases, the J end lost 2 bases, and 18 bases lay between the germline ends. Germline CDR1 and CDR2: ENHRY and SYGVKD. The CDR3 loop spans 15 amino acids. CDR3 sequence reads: CAITAAGEVPYEQYF. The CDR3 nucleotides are TGTGCCATCACCGCTGCAGGCGAGGTTCCCTACGAGCAGTACTTC.

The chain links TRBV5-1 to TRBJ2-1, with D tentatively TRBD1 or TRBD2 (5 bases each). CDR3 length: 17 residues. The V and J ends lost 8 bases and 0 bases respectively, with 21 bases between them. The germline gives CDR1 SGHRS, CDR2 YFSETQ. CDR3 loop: CASQPGYTGGSYNEQFF. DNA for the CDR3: TGCGCCAGTCAACCGGGGTACACTGGGGGCTCCTACAATGAGCAGTTCTTC.

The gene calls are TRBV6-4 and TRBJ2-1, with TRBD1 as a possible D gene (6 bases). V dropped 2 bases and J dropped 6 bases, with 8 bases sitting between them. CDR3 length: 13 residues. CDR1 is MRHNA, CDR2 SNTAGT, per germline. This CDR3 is CASSDGTSNEQFF. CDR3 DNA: TGTGCCAGCAGTGACGGGACAAGCAATGAGCAGTTCTTC.

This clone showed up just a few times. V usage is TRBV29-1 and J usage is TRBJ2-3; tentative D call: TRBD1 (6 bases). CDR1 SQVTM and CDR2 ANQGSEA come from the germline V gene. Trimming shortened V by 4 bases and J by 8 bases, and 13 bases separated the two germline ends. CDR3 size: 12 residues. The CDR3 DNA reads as TGCAGCGTTGCAGGGGCCGAGGGTACGCAGTATTTT. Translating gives CSVAGAEGTQYF.

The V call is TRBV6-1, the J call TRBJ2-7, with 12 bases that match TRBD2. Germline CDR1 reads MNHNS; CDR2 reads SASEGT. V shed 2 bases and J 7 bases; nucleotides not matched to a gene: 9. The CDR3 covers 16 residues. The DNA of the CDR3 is TGTGCCAGCAGTGAATCACGACTAGCGGGAGACGGAGAGCAGTACTTC. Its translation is CASSESRLAGDGEQYF.

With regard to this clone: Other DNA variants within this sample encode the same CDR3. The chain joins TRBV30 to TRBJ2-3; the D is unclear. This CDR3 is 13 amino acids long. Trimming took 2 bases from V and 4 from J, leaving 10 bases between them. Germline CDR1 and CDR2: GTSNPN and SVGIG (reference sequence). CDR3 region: CAWSPPPADTQYF. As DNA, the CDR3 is TGTGCCTGGAGTCCGCCCCCGGCAGATACGCAGTATTTT.

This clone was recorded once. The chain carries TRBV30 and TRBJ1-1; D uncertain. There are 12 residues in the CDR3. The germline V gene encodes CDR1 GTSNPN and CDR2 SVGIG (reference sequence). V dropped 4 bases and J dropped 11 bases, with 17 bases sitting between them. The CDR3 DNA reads TGTGCCTGGACTCCACCCGGGTTTGGGGCTTTCTTT. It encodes CAWTPPGFGAFF.

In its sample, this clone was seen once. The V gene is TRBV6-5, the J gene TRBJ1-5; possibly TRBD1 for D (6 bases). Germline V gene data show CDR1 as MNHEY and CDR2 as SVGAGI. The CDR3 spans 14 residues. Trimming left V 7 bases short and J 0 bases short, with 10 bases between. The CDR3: CASIGQNSNQPQHF. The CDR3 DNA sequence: TGTGCCAGCATAGGACAGAATAGCAATCAGCCCCAGCATTTT.

The CDR3: CASSLDRAGGWDSPLHF. CDR3 nucleotide sequence: TGTGCCAGCAGCTTAGATCGAGCGGGAGGGTGGGATTCACCCCTCCACTTT. The chain is built from TRBV11-2 and TRBJ1-6; no definite D call. V was trimmed by 0 bases and J by 8 bases, leaving 17 bases between them. Germline V gene lookup returns CDR1 SGHAT and CDR2 FQNNGV. The CDR3 spans 17 residues.

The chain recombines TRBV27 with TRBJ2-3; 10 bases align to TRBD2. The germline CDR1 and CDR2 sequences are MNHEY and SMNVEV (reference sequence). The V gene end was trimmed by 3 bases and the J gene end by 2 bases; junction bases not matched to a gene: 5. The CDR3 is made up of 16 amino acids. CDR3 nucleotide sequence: TGTGCCAGCAGTTTGGCTAGCGGGGGCCTCACAGATACGCAGTATTTT. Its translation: CASSLASGGLTDTQYF.

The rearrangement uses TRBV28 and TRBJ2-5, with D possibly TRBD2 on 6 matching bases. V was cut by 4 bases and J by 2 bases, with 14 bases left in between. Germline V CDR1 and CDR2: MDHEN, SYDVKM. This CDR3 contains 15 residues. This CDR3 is CASSSPGTGQETQYF. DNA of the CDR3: TGTGCCAGCAGTTCCCCCGGGACTGGTCAAGAGACCCAGTACTTC.

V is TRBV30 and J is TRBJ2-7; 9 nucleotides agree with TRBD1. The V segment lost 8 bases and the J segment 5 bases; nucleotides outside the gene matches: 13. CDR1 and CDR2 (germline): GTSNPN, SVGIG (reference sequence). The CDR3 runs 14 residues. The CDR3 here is CAGEPGTGIHEQYF. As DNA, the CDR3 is TGTGCCGGCGAACCCGGGACAGGGATACACGAGCAGTACTTC.

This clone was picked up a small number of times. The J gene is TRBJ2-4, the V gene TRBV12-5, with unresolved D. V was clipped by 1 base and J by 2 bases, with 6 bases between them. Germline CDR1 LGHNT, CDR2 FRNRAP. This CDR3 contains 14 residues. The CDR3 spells CASGLEGTKNIQYF. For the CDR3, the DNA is TGTGCTAGTGGTTTGGAGGGAACCAAAAACATTCAGTACTTC.

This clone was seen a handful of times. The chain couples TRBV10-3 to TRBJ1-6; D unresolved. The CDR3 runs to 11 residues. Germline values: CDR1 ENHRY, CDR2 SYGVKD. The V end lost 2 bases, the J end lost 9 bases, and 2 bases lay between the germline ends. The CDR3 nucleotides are TGTGCCATCAGTGAGGGTTCACCCCTCCACTTT. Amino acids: CAISEGSPLHF.

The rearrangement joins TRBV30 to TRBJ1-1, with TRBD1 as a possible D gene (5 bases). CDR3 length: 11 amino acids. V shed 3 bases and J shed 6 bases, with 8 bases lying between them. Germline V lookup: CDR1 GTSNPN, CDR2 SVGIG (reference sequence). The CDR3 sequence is CAWSPGAEAFF. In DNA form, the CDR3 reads TGTGCCTGGAGCCCGGGGGCTGAAGCTTTCTTT.

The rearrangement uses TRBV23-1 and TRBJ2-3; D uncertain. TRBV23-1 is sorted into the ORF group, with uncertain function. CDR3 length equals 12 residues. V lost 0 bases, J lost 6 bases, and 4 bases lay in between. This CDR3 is CASSQSGDTQYF. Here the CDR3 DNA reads TGCGCCAGCAGTCAATCAGGGGATACGCAGTATTTT.

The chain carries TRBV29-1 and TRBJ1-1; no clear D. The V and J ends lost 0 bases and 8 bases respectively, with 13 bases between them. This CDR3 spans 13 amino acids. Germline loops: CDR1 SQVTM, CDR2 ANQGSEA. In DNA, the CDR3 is TGCAGCGTTGAAGATCGGCAGGCACCCGAAGCTTTCTTT. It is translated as CSVEDRQAPEAFF. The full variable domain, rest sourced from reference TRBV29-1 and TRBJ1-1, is SAVISQKPSRDICQRGTSLTIQCQVDSQVTMMFWYRQQPGQSLTLIATANQGSEATYESGFVIDKFPISRPNLTFSTLTVSNMSPEDSSIYLCSVEDRQAPEAFFGQGTRLTVV.

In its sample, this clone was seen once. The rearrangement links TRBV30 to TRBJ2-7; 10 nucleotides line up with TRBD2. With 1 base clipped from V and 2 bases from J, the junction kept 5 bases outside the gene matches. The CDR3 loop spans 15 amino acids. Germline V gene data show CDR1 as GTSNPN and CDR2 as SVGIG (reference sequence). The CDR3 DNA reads TGTGCCTGGAGTGCTCCACTAGCGGGGCCCTACGAGCAGTACTTC. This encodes CAWSAPLAGPYEQYF.

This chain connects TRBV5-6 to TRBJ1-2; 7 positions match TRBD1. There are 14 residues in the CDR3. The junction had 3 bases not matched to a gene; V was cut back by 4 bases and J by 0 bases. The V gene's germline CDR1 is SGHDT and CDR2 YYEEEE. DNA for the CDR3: TGTGCCAGCAGCGAGGACAGGACTAACTATGGCTACACCTTC. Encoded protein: CASSEDRTNYGYTF.

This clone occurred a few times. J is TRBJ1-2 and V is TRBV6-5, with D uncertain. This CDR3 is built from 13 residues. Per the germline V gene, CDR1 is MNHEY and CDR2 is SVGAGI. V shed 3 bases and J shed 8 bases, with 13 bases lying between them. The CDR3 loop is CASSYDETAGYTF. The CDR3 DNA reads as TGTGCCAGCAGTTATGATGAGACCGCGGGCTACACCTTC.

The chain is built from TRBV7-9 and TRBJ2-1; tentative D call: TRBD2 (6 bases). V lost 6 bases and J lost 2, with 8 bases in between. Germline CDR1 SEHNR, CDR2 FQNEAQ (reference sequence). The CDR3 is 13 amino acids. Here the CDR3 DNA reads TGTGCCAGCAGGGGGGGTGCCTACAATGAGCAGTTCTTC. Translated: CASRGGAYNEQFF.

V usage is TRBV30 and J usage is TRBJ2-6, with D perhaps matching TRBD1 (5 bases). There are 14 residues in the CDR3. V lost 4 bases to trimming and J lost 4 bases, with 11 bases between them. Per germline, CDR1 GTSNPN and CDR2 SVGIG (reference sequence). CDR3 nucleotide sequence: TGTGCCTGGACGTGGGGCTCCGGGGCCAACGTCCTGACTTTC. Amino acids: CAWTWGSGANVLTF.